Here is one TCR beta chain with its context. No antigen is known for it. Base quality data are lacking; no much larger clone is found one base away. Based on the germline V gene, the CDR1 and CDR2 sequences are KGHSH and LQKENI. V loses 3 bases, J loses 5 bases, and the germline ends lie 10 bases apart. The CDR3 runs 13 amino acids, cysteine and phenylalanine included. Only the CDR3 region is kept as DNA, spanning 39 bases read in frame from base 1. The data stem from a study of T cells in localized non-small cell lung cancer (dated by TCRdb to about 2020). In terms of the full investigation: The study analyzed T cell repertoires of hundreds of early-stage NSCLC patients, comparing tumors and uninvolved tumor-adjacent lungs. The cohort comprised roughly 220 treatment-naïve NSCLC patients with resected, localized lung tumors. NSCLC patients had a mean age of approximately 66 years, and fewer than 150 were male and about a hundred female. General conclusions and limits of the study: Because the study design was exploratory, TCR variables were selected using unadjusted p-values without false-discovery rate correction. Of the top 100 tumor clones, a median of 57 were detected in paired uninvolved adjacent lung; 28 were also among that lung's top 100. Uninvolved tumor-adjacent lung showed the highest T cell clonality, higher than tumor, which suggests more focused antigenic responses in the uninvolved tumor-adjacent lung. Because multi-region sequencing of the tumors was not done, intratumor heterogeneity could not be ruled out. Higher T cell density in blood was associated with longer overall survival, whereas higher clonality in adjacent lung was associated with shorter survival.

The immunoSEQ Assay was used to sequence TCR beta CDR3 regions from DNA. The study's own analysis went as follows. T cell density was computed as TCR beta template counts normalized to usable DNA estimated by amplifying housekeeping genes. Using the preseqR package, richness was estimated by extrapolating to 120,000 templates for tissue samples and 400,000 templates for PBMC samples. Clonality was calculated as one minus Pielou's evenness. Differential abundance testing on productive amino-acid clonotypes, with a minimum total count of 5 and an alpha of 0.1, was used to identify tissue-enriched TCRs. The Jaccard Index and the Morisita Overlap Index were used to measure how much the repertoires overlapped between compartments. GLIPH clustered TCR beta CDR3s with public tetramer-defined viral CDR3s; viral motifs required at least three viral sequences plus V-gene enrichment. The immuneACCESS repertoire file appears here via TCRdb, limited to in-frame rearrangements. These files lack a portion of the clones; in checked studies, under half of the deficit traces to unresolved V genes, and the cause of the others is not known. The V and J calls and clone size are taken from that table; D and trimming were inferred from the DNA. The sample contains several thousand clones, about three fifths of them found a single time. The ten largest clones take up 3% to 4% of the sample.

The chain is encoded by TRBV18 joined to TRBJ1-1; no D segment can be confidently identified. This clonotype was sampled from a male donor older than 55 with stage I squamous cell lung carcinoma. The sequencing here drew on lymph node tissue, taken before any cancer treatment. The CDR3 protein: CASSPRRETEAFF. The DNA sequence is TGTGCCAGCTCACCTAGGAGGGAGACTGAAGCTTTCTTT. The reference TRBV18 and TRBJ1-1 proteins fill in what lies around the CDR3, so the full variable domain reads NAGVMQNPRHLVRRRGQEARLRCSPMKGHSHVYWYRQLPEEGLKFMVYLQKENIIDESGMPKERFSAEFPKEGPSILRIQQVVRGDSAAYFCASSPRRETEAFFGQGTRLTVV.